These 11 T cell receptor beta chains were sequenced from one sample in a study of high-grade serous ovarian cancer treatment subgroups. Method: immunoSEQ multiplex PCR; TCRdb's copy keeps in-frame clones and lacks some. This table holds more than 15,000 clones, roughly 80% found once. Tumor tissue was taken before any definitive surgery or chemotherapy was given. The sequenced sample consisted of tumor tissue. These receptors were collected from a human donor with high-grade serous ovarian cancer.

This clone appeared a single time. The chain recombines TRBV7-2 with TRBJ2-7; 8 positions agree with TRBD1. The CDR3 runs to 13 residues. Germline V lookup: CDR1 SGHTA, CDR2 FQGNSA. The J segment lost 6 bases and the V segment lost 5 bases, leaving 6 bases of the junction unmatched. CDR3 residues: CASSGTGISEQYF. The CDR3 DNA reads TGTGCCAGCAGCGGGACAGGAATCTCCGAGCAGTACTTC.

The chain couples TRBV27 to TRBJ1-2; no reliable D call. Germline V gives CDR1 MNHEY, CDR2 SMNVEV (reference sequence). Trimming pared 6 bases from V and 2 bases from J, leaving 10 bases between. The CDR3 is 13 amino acids. DNA for the CDR3: TGTGCCAGCAGCCCTGACTCCAACTATGGCTACACCTTC. Its translation: CASSPDSNYGYTF.

The genes are TRBV7-2 and TRBJ2-5, with a possible D match to TRBD2 (5 bases). In germline, CDR1 is SGHTA, CDR2 FQGNSA. The V end lost 3 bases, the J end lost 2 bases, and 16 bases lay between the germline ends. This CDR3 region has 16 residues. Written as DNA, the CDR3 is TGTGCCAGCAGCTTTGTTTCCCGCGGGTTACAAGAGACCCAGTACTTC. It is translated as CASSFVSRGLQETQYF.

The rearrangement uses TRBV19 and TRBJ1-2, with D unclear. Germline CDR1 is LNHDA and CDR2 is SQIVND (reference sequence). With 1 base removed from V and 7 bases from J, the gap between germline ends came to 22 bases. The CDR3 totals 17 residues. CDR3 DNA: TGTGCCAGTAGTATAGGAGAGCAGGTAGGGTTTCCTGCTGGCTACACCTTC. Protein sequence: CASSIGEQVGFPAGYTF.

A few counts support this clone. The CDR3 DNA reads TGCGCCAGCAGCTCAGGGACGGACCGATTATTCGGAGATACGCAGTATTTT. This translates into CASSSGTDRLFGDTQYF. The chain links TRBV5-1 to TRBJ2-3; D possibly matches TRBD1 or TRBD2 (5 bases each). Trimming left V 3 bases short and J 5 bases short, with 22 bases between. Germline V gene lookup returns CDR1 SGHRS and CDR2 YFSETQ. The CDR3 is made up of 17 amino acids.

This chain links TRBV5-1 with TRBJ2-3; TRBD2 matches 8 bases. Losses at the gene ends were 0 bases for V and 0 bases for J; bases not matched to a gene: 9. The CDR3 is made up of 18 amino acids. Germline V gene sequence: CDR1 SGHRS, CDR2 YFSETQ. The CDR3 DNA reads TGCGCCAGCAGCTTGGACGCGGGGGGAGCGCCTAGCACAGATACGCAGTATTTT. Encoded protein: CASSLDAGGAPSTDTQYF.

The chain recombines TRBV4-1 with TRBJ2-3; 16 bases map to TRBD2. V was clipped by 3 bases and J by 2 bases; unmatched bases: 8. The CDR3 is made up of 19 amino acids. Germline V gene sequence: CDR1 MGHRA, CDR2 YSYEKL. The CDR3 nucleotides are TGCGCCAGCAGCCAGGGACTAGCGGGAGGGATGGGTAACACAGATACGCAGTATTTT. Its protein product is CASSQGLAGGMGNTDTQYF.

This clone is termed medium-sized. Compared with germline, one end of the junction differs, possibly owing to a read error. This chain joins TRBV7-7 and TRBJ2-7; possible D gene TRBD1, 6 bases. The CDR3 contains 16 residues. Germline V lookup: CDR1 SSHAT, CDR2 FNYEAQ (reference sequence). CDR3 sequence: CASSSTTGHSSYEQYF. The CDR3 DNA reads TGTGCTAGCAGCTCGACGACAGGCCATAGCTCCTACGAGCAGTACTTC. Supplemented by reference TRBV7-7 and TRBJ2-7, the full variable domain reads GAGVSQSPRYKVTKRGQDVTLRCDPISSHATLYWYQQALGQGPEFLTYFNYEAQPDKSGLPSDRFSAERPEGSISTLTIQRTEQRDSAMYRCASSSTTGHSSYEQYFGPGTRLTVT.

The chain couples TRBV5-8 to TRBJ1-2; a weak D match, TRBD1 (5 bases). The CDR3 sequence is 14 residues long. CDR1 is SGHTS, CDR2 YDEGEE, per germline. V lost 6 bases and J lost 4, with 16 bases in between. The chain's CDR3 is CASTWGLSGYGYTF. CDR3 DNA sequence: TGTGCCAGCACCTGGGGACTCTCCGGCTATGGCTACACCTTC.

The rearrangement links TRBV19 to TRBJ1-1, with D unresolved. V was cut by 3 bases and J by 4 bases, with 12 bases left in between. There are 14 residues in the CDR3. The germline gives CDR1 LNHDA, CDR2 SQIVND (reference sequence). CDR3 nucleotide sequence: TGTGCCAGTAGTATGGCCCTGGAGGCCACTGAAGCTTTCTTT. Translating gives CASSMALEATEAFF. The whole variable domain, filled in from reference TRBV19 and TRBJ1-1, reads DGGITQSPKYLFRKEGQNVTLSCEQNLNHDAMYWYRQDPGQGLRLIYYSQIVNDFQKGDIAEGYSVSREKKESFPLTVTSAQKNPTAFYLCASSMALEATEAFFGQGTRLTVV.

The genes are TRBV6-1 and TRBJ1-1, with a weak D call TRBD1 (5 bases). Germline V gene lookup returns CDR1 MNHNS and CDR2 SASEGT. The CDR3 loop spans 13 amino acids. Between the trimmed V and J ends, which lost 2 bases and 4 bases, there was a span of 8 bases. The CDR3 DNA reads TGTGCCAGCAGTGAACGACAGCTCACTGAAGCTTTCTTT. This translates into CASSERQLTEAFF.